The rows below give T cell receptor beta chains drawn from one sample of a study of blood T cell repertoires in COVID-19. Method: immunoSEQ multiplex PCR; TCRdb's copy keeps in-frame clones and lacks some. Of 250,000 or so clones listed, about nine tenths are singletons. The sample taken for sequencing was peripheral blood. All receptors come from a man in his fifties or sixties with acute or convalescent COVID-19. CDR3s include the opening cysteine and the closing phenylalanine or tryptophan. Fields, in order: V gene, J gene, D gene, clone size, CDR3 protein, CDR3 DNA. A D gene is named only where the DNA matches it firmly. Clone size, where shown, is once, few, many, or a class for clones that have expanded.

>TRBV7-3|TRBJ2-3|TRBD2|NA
CASSLTFSAGADTQYF
TGTGCCAGCAGCTTAACGTTTTCGGCGGGGGCAGATACGCAGTATTTT
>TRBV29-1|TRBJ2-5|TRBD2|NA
CSVPRTSGQETQYF
TGCAGCGTTCCCAGGACTAGCGGGCAAGAGACCCAGTACTTC
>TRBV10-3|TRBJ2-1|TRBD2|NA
CAISEYGRASNEQFF
TGTGCCATCAGTGAGTACGGGAGGGCCTCGAATGAGCAGTTCTTC
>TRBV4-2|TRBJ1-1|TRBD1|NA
CASSQGDRVLNTEAFF
TGTGCCAGCAGCCAAGGGGACAGGGTGTTGAACACTGAAGCTTTCTTT
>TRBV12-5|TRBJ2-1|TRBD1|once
CASGLVPPDRPYNEQFF
TGTGCTAGTGGTTTGGTACCTCCGGACAGGCCCTACAATGAGCAGTTCTTC
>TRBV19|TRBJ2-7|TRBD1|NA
CASSTTGGRLGEQYF
TGTGCCAGTAGCACCACAGGGGGCCGGTTGGGCGAGCAGTACTTC
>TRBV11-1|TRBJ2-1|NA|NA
CASNLGRATSNEQFF
TGTGCCAGCAACCTCGGCAGGGCCACGTCAAATGAGCAGTTCTTC
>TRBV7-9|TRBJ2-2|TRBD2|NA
CASSREVGGLAATGELFF
TGTGCCAGCAGCCGTGAAGTCGGGGGACTAGCGGCAACCGGGGAGCTGTTTTTT
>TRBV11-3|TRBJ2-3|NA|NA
CASSLDGRGSTDTQYF
TGTGCCAGCAGCTTAGATGGCAGGGGCAGCACAGATACGCAGTATTTT
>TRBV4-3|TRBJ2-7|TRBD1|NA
CASSQVAGGYEQYF
TGCGCCAGCAGCCAAGTGGCAGGGGGCTACGAGCAGTACTTC
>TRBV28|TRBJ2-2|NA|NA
CASSLSGSRAGELFF
TGTGCCAGCAGTTTATCCGGGAGTAGGGCCGGGGAGCTGTTTTTT
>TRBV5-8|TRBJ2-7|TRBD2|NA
CASIHLADSYEQYF
TGTGCCAGCATCCACCTAGCGGACTCCTACGAGCAGTACTTC
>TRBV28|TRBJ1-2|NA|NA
CASRSTGLGGSYGYTF
TGTGCCAGCAGGTCCACAGGGTTAGGAGGATCCTATGGCTACACCTTC
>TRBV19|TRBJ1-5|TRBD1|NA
CASSTRQGGQPQHF
TGTGCCAGTAGTACCCGACAGGGTGGACAGCCCCAGCATTTT
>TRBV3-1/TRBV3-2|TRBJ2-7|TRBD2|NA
CASSQEARTSGFSYEQYF
TGTGCCAGCAGCCAAGAAGCCAGGACTAGCGGTTTCTCCTACGAGCAGTACTTC
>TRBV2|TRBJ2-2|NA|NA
CASSPGVFRAGELFF
TGTGCCAGCAGCCCTGGGGTCTTCAGGGCCGGGGAGCTGTTTTTT
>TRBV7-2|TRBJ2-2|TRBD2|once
CASSLALAGGTGELFF
TGTGCCAGCAGCTTAGCACTAGCGGGAGGGACCGGGGAGCTGTTTTTT
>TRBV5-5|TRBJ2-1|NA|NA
CASSFSRGPGRNEQFF
TGTGCCAGCAGCTTTTCCAGGGGGCCCGGGAGGAATGAGCAGTTCTTC
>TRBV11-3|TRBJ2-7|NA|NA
CASTTRGSYEQYF
TGTGCCAGCACGACCCGGGGGTCCTACGAGCAGTACTTC
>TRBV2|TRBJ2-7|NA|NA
CASSEGSIYEQYF
TGTGCCAGCAGTGAAGGGAGCATCTACGAGCAGTACTTC
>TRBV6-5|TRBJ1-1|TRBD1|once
CASALDRDTEAFF
TGTGCCAGCGCCCTCGACAGGGACACTGAAGCTTTCTTT
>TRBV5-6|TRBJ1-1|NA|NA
CASSRTADTEAFF
TGTGCCAGCTCCCGGACAGCGGACACTGAAGCTTTCTTT
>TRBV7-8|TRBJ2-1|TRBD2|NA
CASGTSGRGNEQFF
TGTGCCAGCGGGACTAGCGGGAGAGGGAATGAGCAGTTCTTC
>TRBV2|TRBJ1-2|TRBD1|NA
CASSAEGGHSYGYTF
TGTGCCAGCAGTGCTGAAGGGGGCCATTCCTATGGCTACACCTTC
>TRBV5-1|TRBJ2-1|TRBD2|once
CASSEGTSPYNEQFF
TGCGCCAGCAGCGAGGGGACTAGTCCCTACAATGAGCAGTTCTTC
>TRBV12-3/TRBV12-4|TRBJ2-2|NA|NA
CASLKTRTGELFF
TGTGCCAGCCTCAAAACTCGAACCGGGGAGCTGTTTTTT
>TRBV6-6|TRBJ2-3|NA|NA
CASSFSLGESTDTQYF
TGTGCCAGCAGTTTCTCCCTAGGGGAAAGTACAGATACGCAGTATTTT
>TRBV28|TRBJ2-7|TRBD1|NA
CASSFDPGKTGVEYEQYF
TGTGCCAGCAGTTTTGACCCCGGAAAGACAGGGGTTGAATACGAGCAGTACTTC
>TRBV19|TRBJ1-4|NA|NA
CASSMRGGTTNEKLFF
TGTGCCAGTAGTATGAGGGGGGGGACGACTAATGAAAAACTGTTTTTT
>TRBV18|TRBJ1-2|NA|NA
CASSPGGGSNYGYTF
TGTGCCAGCTCACCAGGGGGGGGATCTAACTATGGCTACACCTTC
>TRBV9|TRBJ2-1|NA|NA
CASSVAELLPNEQFF
TGTGCCAGCAGCGTAGCTGAGCTACTCCCCAATGAGCAGTTCTTC
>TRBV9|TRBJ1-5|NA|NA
CASSVGDTYQPQHF
TGTGCCAGCAGCGTAGGGGACACTTATCAGCCCCAGCATTTT
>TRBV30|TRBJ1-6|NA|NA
CAWRHRSRTDYNSPLHF
TGTGCCTGGAGACATCGCTCCCGGACAGACTATAATTCACCCCTCCACTTT
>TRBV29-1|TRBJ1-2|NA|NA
CSVGRDTGRYGYTF
TGCAGCGTGGGCCGGGACACTGGGCGGTATGGCTACACCTTC
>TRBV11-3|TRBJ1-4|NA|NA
CASSLADKGENEKLFF
TGTGCCAGCAGCTTAGCTGATAAGGGGGAAAATGAAAAACTGTTTTTT
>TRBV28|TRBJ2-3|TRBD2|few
CASSLGWGLDSRRRTSTDTQYF
TGTGCCAGTAGTTTAGGCTGGGGACTAGACTCCCGGCGCAGGACTAGCACAGATACGCAGTATTTT
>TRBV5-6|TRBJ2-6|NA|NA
CASSFVSRASGANVLTF
TGTGCCAGCAGCTTCGTAAGCAGGGCCTCTGGGGCCAACGTCCTGACTTTC
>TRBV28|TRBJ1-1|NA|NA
CASKYRVQNTEAFF
TGTGCCAGTAAATACAGGGTACAGAACACTGAAGCTTTCTTT
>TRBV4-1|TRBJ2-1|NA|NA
CASSQGWSRSYNEQFF
TGCGCCAGCAGCCAAGGGTGGAGCCGGTCCTACAATGAGCAGTTCTTC
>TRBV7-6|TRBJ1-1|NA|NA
CASSLAPTTIQIPYTEAFF
TGTGCCAGCAGCTTAGCGCCAACCACTATTCAGATTCCGTACACTGAAGCTTTCTTT
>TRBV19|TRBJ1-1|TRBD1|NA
CASTNLDRGFSEAFF
TGTGCCAGTACTAACTTAGACAGGGGGTTTAGTGAAGCTTTCTTT
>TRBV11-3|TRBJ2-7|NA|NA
CASSSLLYEQYF
TGTGCCAGCAGCTCCCTCCTCTACGAGCAGTACTTC
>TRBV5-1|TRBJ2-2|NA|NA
CASSLAADTNTGELFF
TGCGCCAGCAGCTTGGCCGCAGACACGAACACCGGGGAGCTGTTTTTT
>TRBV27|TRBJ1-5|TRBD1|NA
CASKGAGQPQHF
TGTGCCAGCAAGGGGGCAGGCCAGCCCCAGCATTTT
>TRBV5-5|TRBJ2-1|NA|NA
CASSLAAGPSVYNEQFF
TGTGCCAGCAGCTTGGCGGCGGGACCCTCGGTCTACAATGAGCAGTTCTTC
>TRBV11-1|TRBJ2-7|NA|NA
CASSLVGGTYEQYF
TGTGCCAGCAGCTTAGTGGGCGGGACCTACGAGCAGTACTTC
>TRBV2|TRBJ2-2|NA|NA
CASRAVQGRTGELFF
TGTGCCAGCAGGGCGGTACAGGGACGCACCGGGGAGCTGTTTTTT
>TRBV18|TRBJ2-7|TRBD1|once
CASSPAMGRQGASYEQYF
TGTGCCAGCTCACCAGCTATGGGCCGACAGGGGGCTTCCTACGAGCAGTACTTC
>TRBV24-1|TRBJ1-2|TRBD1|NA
CATSPAGGYNYGYTF
TGTGCCACCAGTCCTGCAGGGGGTTATAACTATGGCTACACCTTC
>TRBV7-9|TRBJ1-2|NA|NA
CASSRTGIYGYTF
TGTGCCAGCAGCCGTACAGGGATCTATGGCTACACCTTC
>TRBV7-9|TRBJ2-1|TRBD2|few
CASSQSFEAGEYNEQFF
TGTGCCAGCAGCCAGTCTTTTGAAGCGGGAGAATACAATGAGCAGTTCTTC
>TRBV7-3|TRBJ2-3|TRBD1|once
CASSRRDRGRDDTQYF
TGTGCCAGCAGCCGCCGGGACAGGGGGCGAGATGATACGCAGTATTTT